The 8 T cell receptor beta chains below were found in one sample sequenced in a study of tissue T cells after allogeneic stem cell transplantation. The data were produced by immunoSEQ multiplex PCR, yet TCRdb's version contains in-frame clones alone and is incomplete. Seen here are approximately 1,200 clones, over 35% observed once, and the top ten hold roughly two fifths. The sample here was esophageal tissue, taken at autopsy. The receptors originated from a female patient aged 40 to 70 with steroid-refractory graft-versus-host disease after an allogeneic stem cell transplant. Certain T cells may be donor cells from the graft.

By share, this clone ranks as hyperexpanded. The chain has TRBV7-2 and TRBJ2-5; D could derive from TRBD1 or TRBD2 (6 bases each). There are 12 residues in the CDR3. V was cut by 4 bases and J by 9 bases, with 12 bases left in between. Germline values: CDR1 SGHTA, CDR2 FQGNSA. The CDR3 here is CASSSLRGAQYF. CDR3 DNA: TGTGCCAGCAGCTCCCTAAGGGGGGCCCAGTACTTC.

This clone turned up a few times. The gene calls are TRBV10-3 and TRBJ1-6, with 7 bases identical to TRBD1. V was clipped by 6 bases and J by 6 bases; unmatched bases: 8. The CDR3 loop spans 15 amino acids. Germline CDR1 ENHRY, CDR2 SYGVKD. CDR3 in DNA: TGTGCCATCAGCGCTAGGGACAGCCTTAATTCACCCCTCCACTTT. Translation: CAISARDSLNSPLHF.

The chain is built from TRBV3-1 (or the pseudogene TRBV3-2) and TRBJ1-1; no definite D call. Germline V CDR1 and CDR2: LGHDT, YNNKEL (reference sequence). Trimming stripped 4 bases from V and 3 bases from J, with 6 bases between. The CDR3 is 12 amino acids. The CDR3 nucleotides are TGTGCCAGCAGCCCTGGGTACACTGAAGCTTTCTTT. This codes for CASSPGYTEAFF.

The chain carries TRBV7-6 and TRBJ2-3, with D perhaps being TRBD1 or TRBD2 (5 bases each). V lost 6 bases and J 2 bases, leaving 18 bases between the germline ends. The germline CDR1 and CDR2 sequences are SGHVS and FNYEAQ. The CDR3 length is 16 residues. The CDR3 DNA follows: TGTGCCAGCAGTGTTCTTAGCGAGACAGTCACAGATACGCAGTATTTT. Protein sequence: CASSVLSETVTDTQYF.

This clone was seen a few times. The chain couples TRBV12-3 or TRBV12-4 to TRBJ2-7; 9 bases line up with TRBD1. The CDR3 extends over 12 amino acids. The junction had 2 bases not matched to a gene; V was cut back by 6 bases and J by 5 bases. DNA of the CDR3: TGTGCCAGCAGGGGACAGGGTGACGAGCAGTACTTC. It yields the protein CASRGQGDEQYF.

The rearrangement links TRBV7-9 to TRBJ2-1, with D tentatively TRBD2 (5 bases). This CDR3 region has 16 residues. The V and J ends lost 0 bases and 2 bases respectively, with 11 bases between them. CDR1 is SEHNR and CDR2 is FQNEAQ in the germline V gene (reference sequence). CDR3 in amino acids: CASSLATGIPYNEQFF. The CDR3 DNA sequence: TGTGCCAGCAGCTTAGCAACCGGGATCCCCTACAATGAGCAGTTCTTC.

This clone was seen a handful of times. The chain recombines TRBV11-2 with TRBJ1-3; D remains ambiguous. The V end was cut by 6 bases, the J end by 4 bases, with 22 bases between. There are 17 residues in the CDR3. CDR1 and CDR2 from the germline V gene are SGHAT and FQNNGV. The CDR3 DNA follows: TGTGCCAGCAGGGTATATTTATTTGGGGAAGGCGGAAACACCATATATTTT. Translated: CASRVYLFGEGGNTIYF.

This clone was observed a few times. This chain joins TRBV9 and TRBJ1-3, with 7 bases aligning to TRBD1. J lost 1 base, V lost 4 bases, and 2 bases had no gene match. The CDR3 totals 14 residues. CDR1 and CDR2 (germline): SGDLS, YYNGEE. CDR3 region: CASSSTGSGNTIYF. CDR3 bases: TGTGCCAGCAGCTCGACAGGGTCTGGAAACACCATATATTTT.